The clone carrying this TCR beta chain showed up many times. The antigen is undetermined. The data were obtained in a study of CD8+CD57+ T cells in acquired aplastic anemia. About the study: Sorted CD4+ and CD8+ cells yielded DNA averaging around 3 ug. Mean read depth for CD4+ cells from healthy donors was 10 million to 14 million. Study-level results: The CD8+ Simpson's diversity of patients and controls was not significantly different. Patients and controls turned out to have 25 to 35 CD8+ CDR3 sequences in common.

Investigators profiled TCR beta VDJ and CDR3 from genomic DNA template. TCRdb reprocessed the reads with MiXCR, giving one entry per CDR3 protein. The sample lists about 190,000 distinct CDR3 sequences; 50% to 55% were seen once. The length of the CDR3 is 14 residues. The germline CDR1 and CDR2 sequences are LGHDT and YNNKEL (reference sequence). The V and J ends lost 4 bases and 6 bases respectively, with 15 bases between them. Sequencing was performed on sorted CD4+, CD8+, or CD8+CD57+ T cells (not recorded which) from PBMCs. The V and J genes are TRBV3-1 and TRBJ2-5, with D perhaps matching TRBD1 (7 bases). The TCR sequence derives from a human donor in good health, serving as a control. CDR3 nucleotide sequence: TGTGCCAGCAGCCTGGAGGCAGGGGGGAAGACCCAGTACTTC. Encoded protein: CASSLEAGGKTQYF.